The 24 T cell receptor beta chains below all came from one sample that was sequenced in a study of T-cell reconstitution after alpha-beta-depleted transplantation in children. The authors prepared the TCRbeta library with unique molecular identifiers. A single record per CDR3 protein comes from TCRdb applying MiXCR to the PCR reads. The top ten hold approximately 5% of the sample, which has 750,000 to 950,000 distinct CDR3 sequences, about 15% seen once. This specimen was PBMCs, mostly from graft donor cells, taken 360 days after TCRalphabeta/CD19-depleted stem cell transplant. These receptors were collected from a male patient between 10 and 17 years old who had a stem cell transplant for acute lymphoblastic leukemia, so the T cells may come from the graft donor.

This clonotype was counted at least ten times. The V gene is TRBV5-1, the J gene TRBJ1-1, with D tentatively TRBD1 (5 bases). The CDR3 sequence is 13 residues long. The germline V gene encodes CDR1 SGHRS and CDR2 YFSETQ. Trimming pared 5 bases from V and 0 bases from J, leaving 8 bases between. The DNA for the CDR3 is TGCGCCAGCAGTCGGACACTGAACACTGAAGCTTTCTTT. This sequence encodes CASSRTLNTEAFF.

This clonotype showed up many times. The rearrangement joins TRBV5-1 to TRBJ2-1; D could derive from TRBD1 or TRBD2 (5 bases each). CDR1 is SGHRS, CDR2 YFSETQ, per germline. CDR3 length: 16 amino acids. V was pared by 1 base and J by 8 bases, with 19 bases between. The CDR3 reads CASSLTGTQRVYEQFF. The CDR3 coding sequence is TGCGCCAGCAGCTTGACCGGGACCCAAAGGGTCTATGAGCAGTTCTTC.

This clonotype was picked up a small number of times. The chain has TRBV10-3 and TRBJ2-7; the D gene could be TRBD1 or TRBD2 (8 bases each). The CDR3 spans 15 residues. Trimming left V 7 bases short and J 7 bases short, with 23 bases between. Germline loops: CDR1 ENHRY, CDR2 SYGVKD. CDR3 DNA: TGTGCCATCAACCTTTTCGACAGGGGCGGGGGGGAGCAGTACTTC. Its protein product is CAINLFDRGGGEQYF.

The chain's CDR3 is CSVRVAGLTDTQYF. The CDR3 nucleotides read TGCAGTGTCAGGGTAGCGGGACTCACAGATACGCAGTATTTT. The chain carries TRBV20-1 and TRBJ2-3; 8 bases are shared with TRBD2. The V gene's germline CDR1 is DFQATT and CDR2 SNEGSKA (reference sequence). The CDR3 loop spans 14 amino acids. J lost 2 bases, V lost 7 bases, and 8 bases had no gene match.

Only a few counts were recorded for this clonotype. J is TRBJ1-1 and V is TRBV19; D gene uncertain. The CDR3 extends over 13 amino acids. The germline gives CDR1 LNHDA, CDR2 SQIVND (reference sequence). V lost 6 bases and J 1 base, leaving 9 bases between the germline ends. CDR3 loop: CASSHTQNTEAFF. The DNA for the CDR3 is TGTGCCAGTAGCCACACTCAGAACACTGAAGCTTTCTTT.

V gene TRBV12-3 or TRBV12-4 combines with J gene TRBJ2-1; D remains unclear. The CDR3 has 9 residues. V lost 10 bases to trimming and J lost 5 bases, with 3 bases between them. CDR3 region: CATDNEQFF. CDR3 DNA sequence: TGTGCCACCGACAATGAGCAGTTCTTC.

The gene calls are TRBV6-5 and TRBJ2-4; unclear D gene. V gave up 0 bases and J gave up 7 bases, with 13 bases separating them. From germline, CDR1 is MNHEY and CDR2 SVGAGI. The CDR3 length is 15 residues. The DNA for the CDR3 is TGTGCCAGCAGTTACTCGCTGCCAGTTGCGAACATTCAGTACTTC. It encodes CASSYSLPVANIQYF.

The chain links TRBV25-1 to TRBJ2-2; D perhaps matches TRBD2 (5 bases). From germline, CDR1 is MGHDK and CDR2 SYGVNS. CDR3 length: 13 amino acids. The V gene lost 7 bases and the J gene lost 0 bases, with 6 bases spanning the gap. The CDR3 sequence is CASKRANTGELFF. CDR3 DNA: TGTGCCAGCAAGAGGGCGAACACCGGGGAGCTGTTTTTT.

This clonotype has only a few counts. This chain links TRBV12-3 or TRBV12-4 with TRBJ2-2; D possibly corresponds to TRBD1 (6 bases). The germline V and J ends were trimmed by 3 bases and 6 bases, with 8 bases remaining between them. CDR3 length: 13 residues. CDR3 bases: TGTGCCAGCAGTTTTCGGACAGCCGGGGAGCTGTTTTTT. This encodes CASSFRTAGELFF.

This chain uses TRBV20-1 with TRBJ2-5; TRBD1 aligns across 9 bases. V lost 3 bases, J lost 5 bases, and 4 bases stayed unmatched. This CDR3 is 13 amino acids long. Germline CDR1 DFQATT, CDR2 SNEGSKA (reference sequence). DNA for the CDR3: TGCAGTGCTAGCCCCGGGACAGGGGAGACCCAGTACTTC. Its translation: CSASPGTGETQYF.

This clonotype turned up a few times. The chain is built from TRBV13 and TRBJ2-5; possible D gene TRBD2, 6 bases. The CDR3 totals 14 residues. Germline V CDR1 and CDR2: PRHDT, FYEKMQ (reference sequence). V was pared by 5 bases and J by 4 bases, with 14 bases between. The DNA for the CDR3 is TGTGCCAGCAGCGCCTTAGGCGGGATAGAGACCCAGTACTTC. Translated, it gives CASSALGGIETQYF. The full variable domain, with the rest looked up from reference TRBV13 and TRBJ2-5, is AAGVIQSPRHLIKEKRETATLKCYPIPRHDTVYWYQQGPGQDPQFLISFYEKMQSDKGSIPDRFSAQQFSDYHSELNMSSLELGDSALYFCASSALGGIETQYFGPGTRLLVL.

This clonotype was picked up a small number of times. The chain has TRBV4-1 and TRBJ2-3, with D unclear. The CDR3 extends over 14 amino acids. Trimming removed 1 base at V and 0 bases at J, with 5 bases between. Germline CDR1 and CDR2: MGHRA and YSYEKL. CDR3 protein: CASSQVFSTDTQYF. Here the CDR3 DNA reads TGCGCCAGCAGCCAAGTTTTCAGCACAGATACGCAGTATTTT.

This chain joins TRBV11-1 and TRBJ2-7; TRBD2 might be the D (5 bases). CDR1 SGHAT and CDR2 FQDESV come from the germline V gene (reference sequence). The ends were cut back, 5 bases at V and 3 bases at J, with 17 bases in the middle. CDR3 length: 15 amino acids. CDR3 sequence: CASSPLRGLNYEQYF. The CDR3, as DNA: TGTGCCAGCAGCCCTCTTAGAGGACTTAACTACGAGCAGTACTTC.

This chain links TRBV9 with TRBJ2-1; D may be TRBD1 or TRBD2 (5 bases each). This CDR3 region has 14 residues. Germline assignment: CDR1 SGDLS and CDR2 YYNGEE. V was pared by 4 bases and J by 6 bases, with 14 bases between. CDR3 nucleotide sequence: TGTGCCAGCAGCCCCTTTTTTGGGGGCAATGAGCAGTTCTTC. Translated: CASSPFFGGNEQFF.

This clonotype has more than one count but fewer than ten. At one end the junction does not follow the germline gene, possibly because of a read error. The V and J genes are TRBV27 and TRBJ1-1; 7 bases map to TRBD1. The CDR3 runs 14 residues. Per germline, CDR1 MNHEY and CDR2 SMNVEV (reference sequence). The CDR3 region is CASSLVAGGTEAFF. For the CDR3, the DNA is TGCGCCAGCAGCTTGGTGGCAGGGGGGACTGAAGCTTTCTTT.

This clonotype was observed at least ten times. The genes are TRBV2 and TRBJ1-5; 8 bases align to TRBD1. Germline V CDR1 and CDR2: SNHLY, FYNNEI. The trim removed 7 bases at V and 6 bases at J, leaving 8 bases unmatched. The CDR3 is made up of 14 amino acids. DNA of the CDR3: TGTGCCAGCAAGGGACAGGCCCTCGGTCAGCCCCAGCATTTT. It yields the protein CASKGQALGQPQHF.

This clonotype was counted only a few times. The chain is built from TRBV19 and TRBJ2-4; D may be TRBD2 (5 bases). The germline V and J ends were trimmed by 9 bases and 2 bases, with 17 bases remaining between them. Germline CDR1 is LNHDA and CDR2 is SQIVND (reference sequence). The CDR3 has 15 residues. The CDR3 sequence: CASAWRVETKNIQYF. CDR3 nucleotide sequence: TGTGCCAGCGCCTGGCGGGTGGAAACCAAAAACATTCAGTACTTC.

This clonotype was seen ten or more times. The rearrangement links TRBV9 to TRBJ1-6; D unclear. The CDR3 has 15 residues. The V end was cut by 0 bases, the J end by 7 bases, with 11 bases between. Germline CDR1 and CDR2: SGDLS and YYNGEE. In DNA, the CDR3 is TGTGCCAGCAGCGTAGGGGCGAGCACGAATTCACCCCTCCACTTT. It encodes CASSVGASTNSPLHF.

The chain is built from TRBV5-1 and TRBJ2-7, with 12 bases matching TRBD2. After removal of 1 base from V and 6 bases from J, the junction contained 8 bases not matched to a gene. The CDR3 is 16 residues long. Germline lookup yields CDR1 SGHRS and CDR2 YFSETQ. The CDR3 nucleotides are TGCGCCAGCAGCTTGATGGAACTAGCGGGAGGTCCCGAGCAGTACTTC. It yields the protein CASSLMELAGGPEQYF.

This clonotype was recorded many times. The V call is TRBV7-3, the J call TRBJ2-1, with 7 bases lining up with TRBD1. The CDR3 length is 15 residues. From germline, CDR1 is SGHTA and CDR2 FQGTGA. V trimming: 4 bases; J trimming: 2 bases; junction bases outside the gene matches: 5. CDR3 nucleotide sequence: TGTGCCAGCAGCTCACAGGGGAACACCTACAATGAGCAGTTCTTC. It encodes CASSSQGNTYNEQFF.

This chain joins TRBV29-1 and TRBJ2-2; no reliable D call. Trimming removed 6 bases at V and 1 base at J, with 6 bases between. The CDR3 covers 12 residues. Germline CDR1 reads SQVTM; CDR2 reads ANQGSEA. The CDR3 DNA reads TGCAGCGTCAACAGGAACACCGGGGAGCTGTTTTTT. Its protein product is CSVNRNTGELFF.

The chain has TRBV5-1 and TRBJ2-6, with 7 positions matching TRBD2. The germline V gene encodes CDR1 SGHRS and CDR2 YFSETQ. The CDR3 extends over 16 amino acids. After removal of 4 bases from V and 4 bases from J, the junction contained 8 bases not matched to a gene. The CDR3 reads CASSLAGEPGANVLTF. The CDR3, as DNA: TGCGCCAGCAGCCTGGCGGGAGAACCGGGGGCCAACGTCCTGACTTTC.

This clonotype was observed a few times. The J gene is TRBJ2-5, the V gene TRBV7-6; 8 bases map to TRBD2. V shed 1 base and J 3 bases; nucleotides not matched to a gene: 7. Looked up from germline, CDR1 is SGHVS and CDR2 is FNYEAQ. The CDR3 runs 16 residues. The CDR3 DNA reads TGTGCCAGCAGCTTAGAACCTGCAGCGGGAGAAGAGACCCAGTACTTC. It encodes CASSLEPAAGEETQYF.

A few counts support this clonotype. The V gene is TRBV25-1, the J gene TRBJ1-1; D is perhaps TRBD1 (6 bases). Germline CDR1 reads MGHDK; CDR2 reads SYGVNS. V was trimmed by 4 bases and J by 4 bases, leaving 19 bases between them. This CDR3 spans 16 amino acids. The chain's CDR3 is CASSANGGARITEAFF. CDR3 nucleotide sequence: TGTGCCAGCAGTGCTAACGGGGGCGCGAGGATCACTGAAGCTTTCTTT.